Each of the 10 T cell receptor beta chains below was sequenced from the same sample in a study of cytomegalovirus exposure and HLA in healthy donors. This table comes from immunoSEQ multiplex PCR, and its TCRdb copy is limited to in-frame clones, with some not included. The data show about 240,000 clones, with around nine tenths seen just once and about 3% held by the top ten. The specimen sequenced was PBMCs. The receptor set was obtained from a man younger than 35 in good health and CMV-seronegative.

The rearrangement links TRBV5-4 to TRBJ2-7; 7 nucleotides line up with TRBD2. The V and J ends lost 4 bases and 6 bases, in that order; junction bases with no gene match: 7. The CDR3 loop spans 13 amino acids. Germline CDR1 SGHNT, CDR2 YYREEE (reference sequence). CDR3 DNA sequence: TGTGCCAGCAGCCCTGCGGGAGCCGGCGAGCAGTACTTC. Residues: CASSPAGAGEQYF.

This chain links TRBV25-1 with TRBJ2-5; D gene ambiguous. CDR3 length: 12 amino acids. Germline V gene data show CDR1 as MGHDK and CDR2 as SYGVNS. The V gene lost 5 bases and the J gene lost 2 bases, with 6 bases spanning the gap. CDR3 DNA sequence: TGTGCCAGCAGTACAGATCAAGAGACCCAGTACTTC. This gives the protein CASSTDQETQYF.

V gene TRBV4-3 combines with J gene TRBJ1-5; weak D call: TRBD1 (5 bases). Germline V gene data show CDR1 as LGHNA and CDR2 as YSLEER. V was clipped by 1 base and J by 4 bases, with 14 bases between them. The CDR3 extends over 16 amino acids. The CDR3 region is CASSQVRSGPNQPQHF. In nucleotides, the CDR3 is TGCGCCAGCAGCCAAGTCAGGTCAGGGCCTAATCAGCCCCAGCATTTT.

V and J are TRBV6-5 and TRBJ2-1; 9 bases agree with TRBD2. Trimming cost V 7 bases and J 5 bases; bases outside gene matches: 6. The CDR3 sequence is 14 residues long. CDR1 is MNHEY and CDR2 is SVGAGI in the germline V gene. This CDR3 reads CASTAAGGNNEQFF. DNA for the CDR3: TGTGCCAGCACCGCAGCGGGAGGAAACAATGAGCAGTTCTTC.

The chain has TRBV27 and TRBJ2-1; 7 bases align to TRBD2. Germline V gene sequence: CDR1 MNHEY, CDR2 SMNVEV (reference sequence). V lost 6 bases and J lost 4; bases outside the gene matches: 12. The CDR3 consists of 16 residues. The DNA for the CDR3 is TGTGCCAGCAGCCAGATCCTGACTAGCCGATACAATGAGCAGTTCTTC. It is translated as CASSQILTSRYNEQFF.

The chain uses TRBV5-1 and TRBJ2-7; 13 bases map to TRBD2. Trimming cost V 4 bases and J 2 bases; bases outside gene matches: 3. This CDR3 region has 15 residues. Germline V lookup: CDR1 SGHRS, CDR2 YFSETQ. DNA for the CDR3: TGCGCCAGCAGCACCACTAGCGGGGGGGCCTACGAGCAGTACTTC. Its translation: CASSTTSGGAYEQYF.

The chain is built from TRBV11-3 and TRBJ2-1; TRBD2 is a possible D gene (7 bases). The length of the CDR3 is 15 residues. CDR1 SGHNT and CDR2 YENEEA come from the germline V gene. Trimming took off 1 base at V and 4 bases at J, with 11 bases between the two ends. The CDR3 region is CASSLGGGGYNEQFF. The CDR3 DNA follows: TGTGCCAGCAGCTTAGGAGGGGGAGGGTACAATGAGCAGTTCTTC. Together with reference TRBV11-3 and TRBJ2-1, the CDR3 gives the full variable domain: EAGVVQSPRYKIIEKKQPVAFWCNPISGHNTLYWYLQNLGQGPELLIRYENEEAVDDSQLPKDRFSAERLKGVDSTLKIQPAELGDSAVYLCASSLGGGGYNEQFFGPGTRLTVL.

The genes are TRBV28 and TRBJ1-2, with 10 bases aligning to TRBD1. Germline V gives CDR1 MDHEN, CDR2 SYDVKM. The CDR3 sequence is 15 residues long. V dropped 6 bases and J dropped 4; count of bases not matched to a gene: 8. DNA of the CDR3: TGTGCCAGCAGCCACCAGGACAGGGGGAGCTATGGCTACACCTTC. This translates into CASSHQDRGSYGYTF.

The genes are TRBV7-2 and TRBJ2-7; 7 positions agree with TRBD1. The trim removed 3 bases at V and 6 bases at J, leaving 11 bases unmatched. This CDR3 has 15 amino acids. CDR1 and CDR2 from the germline V gene are SGHTA and FQGNSA. CDR3 in DNA: TGTGCCAGCAGCTTCGGGAAGACAGGGCTCGCCGAGCAGTACTTC. This encodes CASSFGKTGLAEQYF.

The V and J genes are TRBV4-1 and TRBJ2-7; 7 bases line up with TRBD1. The CDR3 runs 15 residues. V lost 3 bases and J lost 3; bases outside the gene matches: 8. CDR1 and CDR2 (germline): MGHRA, YSYEKL. The CDR3 here is CASSHLTGNLYEQYF. The CDR3 DNA sequence: TGCGCCAGCAGCCACCTGACAGGGAACCTCTACGAGCAGTACTTC.